This is a list of T cell receptor beta chains from one sample in a study of CD8 T cells in Susac syndrome. From the immunoSEQ multiplex PCR reads, TCRdb called clonotypes with MiXCR, one entry per CDR3 protein. Of 120,000 to 150,000 distinct CDR3 sequences in the sample, around 94% were seen once. What was sequenced was CD4+ T cells from PBMCs. The receptors derive from a human donor in good health. The CDR3 runs from the conserved cysteine through the conserved F or W.

>TRBJ1-5|TRBV6-1
CASSQRTGQPQHF
>TRBJ2-7|TRBV12-3/TRBV12-4
CASSPFPPWLAGEYEQYF
>TRBJ2-7|TRBV30
CAWPYLAGGPSHEQYF
>TRBJ2-7|TRBV29-1
CSGTNEQYF
>TRBJ2-5|TRBV5-6
CASSLPRGTSGNGETQYF
>TRBJ2-7|TRBV6-2/TRBV6-3
CASKTRDEQYF
>TRBJ2-7|TRBV29-1
CSVATSGTYEQYF
>TRBJ1-1|TRBV30
CAWSGDWGTEAFF
>TRBJ2-5|TRBV5-4
CASSLVTSTETQYF
>TRBJ1-1|TRBV28
CASRRAGNTEAFF
>TRBJ2-7|TRBV7-2
CASSLVMRAGTTYEQYF
>TRBJ1-1|TRBV27
CASSLEGTGTEAFF
>TRBJ2-7|TRBV20-1
CSAGRGAYEQYF
>TRBJ2-7|TRBV6-6
CASRTSGNSYEQYF
>TRBJ2-7|TRBV20-1
CSASLGSYEQYF
>TRBJ2-1|TRBV20-1
CSARGVRRLNEQFF
>TRBJ2-4|TRBV28
CASSFWQGNDIQYF
>TRBJ1-2|TRBV27
CASSLVSGYGYTF
>TRBJ2-1|TRBV7-9
CASSPPELALEQFF
>TRBJ2-1|TRBV7-2
CASRSGLANYNEQFF
>TRBJ1-2|TRBV5-6
CASSLAGRQGQGYTF
>TRBJ2-1|TRBV7-9
CASSLKFGARRGNEQFF
>TRBJ2-1|TRBV24-1
CATSDWQGWGEQFF
>TRBJ1-5|TRBV12-3/TRBV12-4
CASSHLQGEYSNQPQHF
>TRBJ2-5|TRBV27
CASSYRTPGTSGRGETQYF
>TRBJ2-3|TRBV7-2
CASSLVGASTDTQYF
>TRBJ2-1|TRBV14
CASSPSVRLPSYNEQFF
>TRBJ2-5|TRBV9
CASSVDLAQETQYF
>TRBJ1-1|TRBV30
CAWIGLSYGLNTEAFF
>TRBJ2-3|TRBV12-3/TRBV12-4
CATRGGTDTQYF
>TRBJ1-5|TRBV18
CASSQKGSTHNQPQHF
>TRBJ2-4|TRBV2
CASSEFAGGIDIQYF
>TRBJ2-1|TRBV28
CASSAPLGLARNEQFF
>TRBJ2-3|TRBV4-1
CASSQERGGSDGTQYF
>TRBJ1-4|TRBV15
CATSRDQEPNEKLFF
>TRBJ1-5|TRBV27
CASSFAPNQPQHF
>TRBJ2-5|TRBV21-1
CASSKGREINEQETQYF
>TRBJ2-7|TRBV28
CASRAGTPDSYEQYF
>TRBJ1-2|TRBV27
CASTRDGGDHYGYTF
>TRBJ1-2|TRBV5-1
CASSFDLNYGYTF
>TRBJ2-2|TRBV5-6
CASSLVVLTGELFF
>TRBJ1-1|TRBV5-1
CASSNRDRGQNTEAFF
>TRBJ2-1|TRBV9
CASSVGPGTSGRYEQFF
>TRBJ2-4|TRBV2
CASSEIGALNIQYF
>TRBJ2-6|TRBV20-1
CSARVPPEGANVLTF
>TRBJ2-7|TRBV5-1
CASSKQGRSEQYF
>TRBJ2-3|TRBV6-6
CASHPTTLFTDTQYF
>TRBJ2-1|TRBV4-1
CASSQGDFNEQFF
>TRBJ2-2|TRBV12-3/TRBV12-4
CASSPGNTGELFF
>TRBJ2-5|TRBV2
CASSEAPQGRGTQYF
>TRBJ2-3|TRBV27
CASSLEGISTDTQYF
>TRBJ2-7|TRBV10-2
CASSVISGRDEQYF
>TRBJ1-1|TRBV3-1
CASSQAGKAAEAFF
>TRBJ2-3|TRBV29-1
CSDTGQGSADTQYF
>TRBJ1-1|TRBV5-4
CASRPDSLNTEAFF
>TRBJ2-2|TRBV5-1
CASRRQNTGELFF
>TRBJ2-7|TRBV14
CASSHYQGTVYEQYF
>TRBJ1-1|TRBV6-6
CASSYAGKYTEAFF
>TRBJ2-7|TRBV20-1
CSAALGAGVYEQYF
>TRBJ1-5|TRBV6-2/TRBV6-3
CASSSTRGQPQHF